This T cell receptor beta chain stems from a study of blood T cell repertoires in COVID-19 (dated by TCRdb to about 2020). Regarding the complete study: Collaborator samples came from the United States, Italy and Spain and covered acute and convalescent phases of COVID-19. The prospective study material was composed of cDNA or gDNA derived from T cells, B-cell-depleted T cells, or PBMCs. Subjects who had been exposed to COVID-19, were actively infected with it, or had recovered from it provided the deeply sampled blood TCRbeta repertoires that made up the dataset. A freely available public database, intended as a resource for researchers studying the immune response to SARS-CoV-2, is where the repertoires were released. The samples were drawn from the first 160 participants of the ongoing ImmuneRACE study and from under 1,500 subjects provided by 6 global collaborators. A de-identified subject ID, COVID-19 status, age in years and sex were almost always included in the sample metadata. Where HLA class I and class II types were available, the types were taken from metadata supplied by the sample provider, not from assay-based typing.

Unmatched junction bases come to 4, with V trimmed by 0 bases and J by 3 bases. Based on the germline V gene (reference sequence), the CDR1 and CDR2 sequences are LNHDA and SQIVND. The CDR3, cysteine through phenylalanine, is 16 amino acids long. Only CDR3 DNA is held: 48 bases, read in frame from base 1. On the study overall, not on this receptor specifically: How much clinical and demographic metadata was included differed by source and by participant, and the metadata was provided uncurated.

Collaborating institutions collected whole blood in K2EDTA tubes following their own protocols. For TCRbeta analysis, collaborators shipped samples in one of three forms: frozen whole blood, isolated PBMCs, or DNA extracted from either of those sample types. With regard to this clone: It has no known antigen specificity. No base quality information exists; no much larger clone differs at one position.

The immunoSEQ Assay, a bias-controlled multiplex PCR, was used to amplify TCRbeta CDR3 regions from genomic DNA. Per the original workflow: Nucleated cell counts per sample were estimated from amplification of reference gene primers within the assay. To quantify the absolute abundance of each unique TCRbeta CDR3 rearrangement, sequence reads were collapsed and filtered. Productive Simpson clonality was computed per sample as the square root of Simpson's diversity index over productive rearrangements. The table was pulled from immuneACCESS by TCRdb, which kept in-frame rearrangements only. Such tables lose some clones; where checked, under half of the loss comes from unresolved V genes, and the rest has no known cause. That table supplies the V and J calls and clone size; D and trimming were determined from the DNA. In this sample the table shows about 180,000 clones, about 88% of which occur a single time. The top ten clonotypes cover roughly 2.9% of the sample.

Recombination connected TRBV19 to TRBJ1-5; the central 8 bases match TRBD1. Sequencing used peripheral blood. This receptor was identified in a woman aged 30 to 39 with active or convalescent COVID-19. The CDR3 protein is CASSIDRDRFNQPQHF. The DNA sequence is as follows: TGTGCCAGTAGTATAGACAGGGACAGGTTCAATCAGCCCCAGCATTTT.